This TCR beta chain was recovered during a study of beta chain features in type 1 diabetes. The V gene lost 0 bases and the J gene lost 0 bases, with 10 bases spanning the gap. Germline lookup yields CDR1 SGDLS and CDR2 YYNGEE. CDR3 length: 15 residues. As every portion of the isolated RNA was reverse transcribed, the sequencing read expressed TCRB transcripts. Sequenced naive, central memory and regulatory T cell samples produced an average of approximately 3.5 million reads. Sequencing was performed with immunoSEQ multiplex PCR; in TCRdb, only in-frame clones are kept and a portion is missing. The sample has about 900,000 clones; 15% to 20% are singletons. Post-sort purity exceeded 98% for all sorted populations.

The chain couples TRBV9 to TRBJ2-7; D might be TRBD2 (6 bases). This TCR derives from a woman younger than 35 in good health. The sample comprised naive CD4+ T cells from blood. CDR3 nucleotide sequence: TGTGCCAGCAGCGTAGCGGCGGGATACTCCTACGAGCAGTACTTC. Translating it yields CASSVAAGYSYEQYF.